The clone carrying this T cell receptor beta chain is a singleton in its sample. Its antigen remains unknown. These data originate in a study of T-cell reconstitution after alpha-beta-depleted transplantation in children. Study-level findings and limits: Newly produced T cells mostly accounted for T-cell counts and diversity one year post-transplant. Elevated TCRbeta diversity at day 60 was traced, in some patients, to surviving recipient T cells and thymic progenitors. It was reported that alpha-beta T cells came from several hundred expanded graft clones (about two months after transplant).

It was with unique molecular identifiers that the TCRbeta library was prepared. Using its own MiXCR run on the PCR reads, TCRdb lists one record per CDR3 protein. Among around 450,000 distinct CDR3 sequences, 43% were seen once, and the ten largest hold under 30%. The trim removed 6 bases at V and 3 bases at J, leaving 6 bases unmatched. This CDR3 contains 14 residues. In germline, CDR1 is MDHEN, CDR2 SYDVKM. This receptor was taken from a girl aged 2 to 10 with aplastic anemia, due to receive a stem cell transplant. The material was PBMCs, obtained before TCRalphabeta/CD19-depleted stem cell transplant. This chain uses TRBV28 with TRBJ1-2; the match to TRBD1 covers 8 bases. CDR3 nucleotides: TGTGCCAGCAGCCCAGGGGGCGCGGACTATGGCTACACCTTC. This encodes CASSPGGADYGYTF.